The next 18 T cell receptor beta chains were all read from a single sample in a study of T cell responses to AZD1222 COVID-19 vaccine. Method: immunoSEQ multiplex PCR; TCRdb's copy keeps in-frame clones and lacks some. The table shows about 140,000 clones, with just over 90% occurring only once. This specimen was peripheral blood, taken on day 0 of AZD1222 vaccination. The receptor source for this set is an adult in good health.

The chain links TRBV4-1 to TRBJ1-4; D is uncertain. This CDR3 is 15 amino acids long. Germline CDR1 MGHRA, CDR2 YSYEKL. V was pared by 4 bases and J by 0 bases, with 9 bases between. CDR3 in amino acids: CASSLSQSTNEKLFF. In DNA form, the CDR3 reads TGCGCCAGCAGCCTTAGCCAGTCAACTAATGAAAAACTGTTTTTT.

J is TRBJ2-7 and V is TRBV28, with 7 bases aligning to TRBD2. Germline CDR1 MDHEN, CDR2 SYDVKM. V was clipped by 3 bases and J by 4 bases; unmatched bases: 3. The CDR3 contains 13 residues. CDR3 amino acids: CASSLGGVYEQYF. CDR3 DNA sequence: TGTGCCAGCAGTTTGGGGGGGGTATACGAGCAGTACTTC.

The rearrangement joins TRBV11-3 to TRBJ1-1; possible D gene TRBD1, 5 bases. CDR1 SGHNT and CDR2 YENEEA come from the germline V gene. Trimming pared 4 bases from V and 5 bases from J, leaving 14 bases between. The CDR3 length is 14 residues. CDR3: CASSSTWGGTEAFF. The CDR3 bases are TGTGCCAGCAGCTCTACCTGGGGGGGGACTGAAGCTTTCTTT.

The chain has TRBV5-4 and TRBJ2-1; D not certain. The CDR3 has 15 amino acids. Per germline, CDR1 SGHNT and CDR2 YYREEE (reference sequence). V lost 1 base and J lost 3, with 11 bases in between. The CDR3: CASSLKHSLYNEQFF. DNA of the CDR3: TGTGCCAGCAGCTTGAAGCACAGCCTCTACAATGAGCAGTTCTTC. Full variable domain (remainder filled in from reference TRBV5-4 and TRBJ2-1): ETGVTQSPTHLIKTRGQQVTLRCSSQSGHNTVSWYQQALGQGPQFIFQYYREEENGRGNFPPRFSGLQFPNYSSELNVNALELDDSALYLCASSLKHSLYNEQFFGPGTRLTVL.

V usage is TRBV7-9 and J usage is TRBJ1-5, with 7 bases identical to TRBD1. CDR3 length: 14 amino acids. Germline-derived CDR1 and CDR2 are SEHNR and FQNEAQ (reference sequence). V lost 5 bases to trimming and J lost 5 bases; unmatched junction nucleotides: 6. The CDR3 here is CASSHRDSYQPQHF. In DNA, the CDR3 is TGTGCCAGCAGCCACCGGGACAGCTATCAGCCCCAGCATTTT.

The CDR3 protein is CAWGTGANYGYTF. CDR3 nucleotide sequence: TGTGCCTGGGGCACAGGGGCGAACTATGGCTACACCTTC. The V call is TRBV30, the J call TRBJ1-2; TRBD1 matches 7 bases. Trimming removed 5 bases from V and 2 bases from J; junction bases left unmatched: 5. The CDR3 loop spans 13 amino acids. Germline V gene lookup returns CDR1 GTSNPN and CDR2 SVGIG (reference sequence).

A single count supports this clone. The V call is TRBV19, the J call TRBJ2-2; D is unresolved. The V end lost 3 bases, the J end lost 8 bases, and 13 bases lay between the germline ends. The germline V gene has CDR1 LNHDA and CDR2 SQIVND (reference sequence). This CDR3 contains 14 residues. CDR3 bases: TGTGCCAGTAGTATGGGGTCCTCCGCTGGGGAGCTGTTTTTT. This sequence encodes CASSMGSSAGELFF.

V gene TRBV29-1 combines with J gene TRBJ2-1; 11 bases match TRBD2. The V segment lost 4 bases and the J segment 7 bases; nucleotides outside the gene matches: 3. From germline, CDR1 is SQVTM and CDR2 ANQGSEA. This CDR3 is built from 13 residues. The CDR3 loop is CSVAWTSGNEQFF. The CDR3 DNA is TGCAGCGTTGCCTGGACTAGCGGGAATGAGCAGTTCTTC.

This chain connects TRBV1 to TRBJ1-5; the table names TRBD1, a call not compared with the DNA. TRBV1 is a pseudogene. The CDR3 length is 13 residues. This CDR3 reads CTSSQGGGQPQHF. The CDR3 DNA follows: TGCACCAGCAGCCAAGGAGGGGGTCAGCCCCAGCATTTT.

The chain recombines TRBV19 with TRBJ1-2; no firm D call. The CDR3 loop spans 13 amino acids. The germline gives CDR1 LNHDA, CDR2 SQIVND (reference sequence). The ends were cut back, 3 bases at V and 12 bases at J, with 17 bases in the middle. Here the CDR3 reads CASSILLAGQNTF. The CDR3, as DNA: TGTGCCAGTAGTATCCTATTGGCAGGCCAAAACACCTTC.

The gene calls are TRBV12-3 or TRBV12-4 and TRBJ2-5, with D unresolved. Trimming took 6 bases from V and 5 from J, leaving 4 bases between them. This CDR3 contains 10 residues. CDR3 nucleotides: TGTGCCAGCAGGGGGGAGACCCAGTACTTC. Residues: CASRGETQYF.

The V gene is TRBV10-1, the J gene TRBJ2-1; D not resolved. The ends were cut back, 2 bases at V and 5 bases at J, with 13 bases in the middle. From germline, CDR1 is WNHNN and CDR2 SYGVQD (reference sequence). The CDR3 runs to 15 residues. In DNA form, the CDR3 reads TGCGCCAGCAGTGAGGAATGGGGAAGGGACAATGAGCAGTTCTTC. Protein product: CASSEEWGRDNEQFF.

The sample holds one count of this clone. The CDR3: CASSLRGQGVGQPQHF. The CDR3 nucleotides are TGTGCCAGCAGCTTAAGAGGACAGGGGGTCGGTCAGCCCCAGCATTTT. The chain recombines TRBV5-8 with TRBJ1-5, with 10 nucleotides matching TRBD1. V was clipped by 2 bases and J by 6 bases; unmatched bases: 8. CDR1 is SGHTS and CDR2 is YDEGEE in the germline V gene. The CDR3 is 16 residues long.

This clone was recorded only once. The rearrangement joins TRBV7-9 to TRBJ2-7, with 13 bases lining up with TRBD2. CDR3 length: 15 amino acids. Germline values: CDR1 SEHNR, CDR2 FQNEAQ (reference sequence). The V segment lost 2 bases and the J segment 5 bases; nucleotides outside the gene matches: 3. The CDR3 protein is CASSLPGTSGNEQYF. In DNA form, the CDR3 reads TGTGCCAGCAGCTTACCCGGGACTAGCGGGAACGAGCAGTACTTC.

The rearrangement uses TRBV27 and TRBJ1-1, with D unclear. Looked up from germline, CDR1 is MNHEY and CDR2 is SMNVEV (reference sequence). V lost 3 bases and J lost 4, with 21 bases in between. The CDR3 consists of 17 residues. The CDR3 region is CASSLAEPGPRPTEAFF. In nucleotides, the CDR3 is TGTGCCAGCAGTTTGGCTGAACCGGGCCCCCGGCCCACTGAAGCTTTCTTT.

The genes are TRBV5-1 and TRBJ2-1, with 9 bases that match TRBD1. V was clipped by 3 bases and J by 3 bases; unmatched bases: 4. Germline values: CDR1 SGHRS, CDR2 YFSETQ. The CDR3 is 15 amino acids. The CDR3 bases are TGCGCCAGCAGCTCGGGGACAGGGAGCTACAATGAGCAGTTCTTC. It specifies CASSSGTGSYNEQFF.

CDR3 sequence: CASSHVSGRAQLNNEQFF. CDR3 nucleotides: TGTGCCAGCAGCCATGTCAGCGGGAGGGCCCAGTTGAACAATGAGCAGTTCTTC. The J gene is TRBJ2-1, the V gene TRBV7-2; 10 bases match TRBD2. Germline V gene sequence: CDR1 SGHTA, CDR2 FQGNSA. The CDR3 covers 18 residues. V shed 5 bases and J 5 bases; nucleotides not matched to a gene: 15.

The V and J genes are TRBV7-2 and TRBJ2-3, with a possible D match to TRBD2 (5 bases). This CDR3 comprises 18 residues. Trimming stripped 1 base from V and 1 base from J, with 18 bases between. Germline assignment: CDR1 SGHTA and CDR2 FQGNSA. The CDR3 region is CASSLVASRWSGTDTQYF. The CDR3 DNA reads as TGTGCCAGCAGCTTAGTAGCGAGCCGGTGGTCCGGCACAGATACGCAGTATTTT.